A single sample gave rise to the 29 T cell receptor beta chains below, sequenced in a study of cytomegalovirus exposure and HLA in healthy donors. The PCR had 60 Vbeta and 13 Jbeta primers. TCRdb keeps only in-frame clones here, not all; method: immunoSEQ multiplex PCR. This sample has about 140,000 clones, with more than 70% found just once. Input material: PBMCs. The receptor set was obtained from a man between 50 and 59 years old in good health and CMV-seronegative.

The chain employs TRBV6-5 and TRBJ2-3, with D possibly TRBD2 on 6 matching bases. The germline V gene encodes CDR1 MNHEY and CDR2 SVGAGI. Trimming stripped 8 bases from V and 4 bases from J, with 16 bases between. The CDR3 spans 14 residues. CDR3 loop: CASGRGGGADTQYF. The CDR3 DNA reads as TGTGCCAGCGGACGGGGTGGCGGGGCAGATACGCAGTATTTT.

The gene calls are TRBV18 and TRBJ1-5, with unresolved D. CDR1 is KGHSH and CDR2 is LQKENI in the germline V gene. With 3 bases removed from V and 2 bases from J, the gap between germline ends came to 8 bases. The CDR3 length is 14 residues. For the CDR3, the DNA is TGTGCCAGCTCACCGGGCCTGGGCAATCAGCCCCAGCATTTT. Translated: CASSPGLGNQPQHF. The whole variable domain, filled in from reference TRBV18 and TRBJ1-5, reads NAGVMQNPRHLVRRRGQEARLRCSPMKGHSHVYWYRQLPEEGLKFMVYLQKENIIDESGMPKERFSAEFPKEGPSILRIQQVVRGDSAAYFCASSPGLGNQPQHFGDGTRLSIL.

This clone is a singleton in its sample. The CDR3 DNA sequence: TGTGCCAGCAGCCAAGGGGCCGGGGAGCTGTTTTTT. Its translation is CASSQGAGELFF. This rearrangement joins TRBV7-2 to TRBJ2-2, with D possibly TRBD1 on 5 matching bases. This CDR3 has 12 amino acids. Per the germline V gene, CDR1 is SGHTA and CDR2 is FQGNSA. Trimming shortened V by 5 bases and J by 6 bases, and 7 bases separated the two germline ends.

This clone was picked up one time. V gene TRBV9 combines with J gene TRBJ1-1, with D maybe TRBD1 (6 bases). V lost 3 bases to trimming and J lost 1 base, with 10 bases between them. The CDR3 runs 14 residues. CDR1 SGDLS and CDR2 YYNGEE come from the germline V gene. The CDR3 is CASSADRTNTEAFF. The DNA for the CDR3 is TGTGCCAGCAGCGCGGACAGAACGAACACTGAAGCTTTCTTT.

The chain links TRBV19 to TRBJ1-2; 9 bases match TRBD1. Trimming cost V 6 bases and J 7 bases; bases outside gene matches: 12. Germline V lookup: CDR1 LNHDA, CDR2 SQIVND (reference sequence). The CDR3 spans 15 residues. DNA of the CDR3: TGTGCCAGTAGACAGGGGGCGCAGATCATAAGTGGCTACACCTTC. This sequence encodes CASRQGAQIISGYTF.

V is TRBV28 and J is TRBJ1-5, with TRBD1 as a possible D gene (5 bases). Germline-derived CDR1 and CDR2 are MDHEN and SYDVKM. This CDR3 is built from 14 residues. Trimming removed 10 bases at V and 7 bases at J, with 20 bases between. The chain's CDR3 is CAINPGGLTQPQHF. The DNA of the CDR3 is TGTGCCATCAACCCGGGGGGACTCACACAGCCCCAGCATTTT.

The chain links TRBV19 to TRBJ1-5; TRBD1 is a possible D gene (5 bases). The CDR3 totals 16 residues. The V and J ends lost 5 bases and 1 base respectively, with 15 bases between them. Germline assignment: CDR1 LNHDA and CDR2 SQIVND (reference sequence). The CDR3 DNA is TGTGCCAGTAGTCCTTTGGGGGAGGGAAGCAATCAGCCCCAGCATTTT. Amino acid sequence: CASSPLGEGSNQPQHF.

This chain links TRBV5-1 with TRBJ2-2; 7 bases line up with TRBD2. Germline values: CDR1 SGHRS, CDR2 YFSETQ. J gave up 7 bases and V 0 bases, and 6 bases lay outside the gene matches. This CDR3 has 15 amino acids. CDR3 amino acids: CASSLGTSSGGELFF. Here the CDR3 DNA reads TGCGCCAGCAGCTTGGGGACTAGTTCGGGCGGGGAGCTGTTTTTT. Drawing the rest from reference TRBV5-1 and TRBJ2-2, the complete variable domain is KAGVTQTPRYLIKTRGQQVTLSCSPISGHRSVSWYQQTPGQGLQFLFEYFSETQRNKGNFPGRFSGRQFSNSRSEMNVSTLELGDSALYLCASSLGTSSGGELFFGEGSRLTVL.

The CDR3 loop is CASSVRTVGFYEQYF. The CDR3 DNA is TGTGCCAGCAGCGTTAGAACAGTTGGCTTCTACGAGCAGTACTTC. The rearrangement uses TRBV7-8 and TRBJ2-7, with unresolved D. The CDR3 sequence is 15 residues long. Germline V gene lookup returns CDR1 SGHVS and CDR2 FQNEAQ. The V gene lost 5 bases and the J gene lost 3 bases, with 17 bases spanning the gap.

V usage is TRBV6-6 and J usage is TRBJ2-3; 7 nucleotides line up with TRBD2. This CDR3 region has 13 residues. Germline trimming cut 6 bases from V and 3 bases from J; bases unmatched to any gene: 3. Per germline, CDR1 MNHNY and CDR2 SVGAGI (reference sequence). The chain's CDR3 is CASRSGETDTQYF. CDR3 DNA sequence: TGTGCCAGCAGGAGCGGGGAGACAGATACGCAGTATTTT.

The CDR3 DNA follows: TGTGCCAGCAGCACAAGCGGGGGGGTACCCTACGAGCAGTACTTC. Its protein product is CASSTSGGVPYEQYF. The V call is TRBV7-8, the J call TRBJ2-7; TRBD2 matches at 10 bases. The CDR3 is made up of 15 amino acids. V gave up 5 bases and J gave up 2 bases; unmatched junction bases: 6. Per the germline V gene, CDR1 is SGHVS and CDR2 is FQNEAQ.

This clone was seen just once. Here the CDR3 reads CASRFSGTFAYEQYF. In nucleotides, the CDR3 is TGTGCCAGCAGGTTTTCAGGAACCTTTGCCTACGAGCAGTACTTC. The V call is TRBV5-6, the J call TRBJ2-7; D unclear. This CDR3 spans 15 amino acids. Germline V lookup: CDR1 SGHDT, CDR2 YYEEEE. The germline V and J ends were trimmed by 5 bases and 2 bases, with 17 bases remaining between them.

The chain employs TRBV7-8 and TRBJ2-3, with TRBD2 matching over 7 bases. V shed 3 bases, J shed 8 bases, and the junction held 8 bases outside the gene matches. From germline, CDR1 is SGHVS and CDR2 FQNEAQ. The CDR3 runs to 14 residues. The CDR3 region is CASSLAGGSATQYF. The CDR3 DNA sequence: TGTGCCAGCAGCTTGGCCGGGGGGAGCGCTACGCAGTATTTT.

The chain carries TRBV27 and TRBJ1-5; D possibly corresponds to TRBD1 (6 bases). The CDR3 has 13 residues. CDR1 and CDR2 from the germline V gene are MNHEY and SMNVEV (reference sequence). Deletions cut 5 bases from V and 7 bases from J, with 12 bases between. The DNA for the CDR3 is TGTGCCAGCAGTGTAAGCAGGGGACAGCCCCAGCATTTT. Translation: CASSVSRGQPQHF.

V is TRBV4-1 and J is TRBJ1-5, with D possibly matching TRBD1 (5 bases). CDR1 MGHRA and CDR2 YSYEKL come from the germline V gene. V lost 0 bases to trimming and J lost 2 bases, with 8 bases between them. The CDR3 runs to 15 residues. CDR3 bases: TGCGCCAGCAGCCAAGAAGGGGCGGGCAATCAGCCCCAGCATTTT. As protein: CASSQEGAGNQPQHF.

V gene TRBV27 combines with J gene TRBJ1-5; TRBD1 aligns across 9 bases. CDR1 is MNHEY, CDR2 SMNVEV, per germline (reference sequence). The CDR3 loop spans 15 amino acids. The J segment lost 2 bases and the V segment lost 4 bases, leaving 3 bases of the junction unmatched. CDR3 DNA: TGTGCCAGCAGTTCCGGGACAGGGCGCAATCAGCCCCAGCATTTT. This gives the protein CASSSGTGRNQPQHF.

V usage is TRBV2 and J usage is TRBJ1-1; 9 bases agree with TRBD1. Germline V lookup: CDR1 SNHLY, CDR2 FYNNEI. Trimming removed 6 bases from V and 4 bases from J; junction bases left unmatched: 9. This CDR3 region has 15 residues. CDR3 sequence: CASSSTDRGGTEAFF. Here the CDR3 DNA reads TGTGCCAGCAGCTCTACGGACAGGGGAGGCACTGAAGCTTTCTTT. The whole variable domain, filled in from reference TRBV2 and TRBJ1-1, reads EPEVTQTPSHQVTQMGQEVILRCVPISNHLYFYWYRQILGQKVEFLVSFYNNEISEKSEIFDDQFSVERPDGSNFTLKIRSTKLEDSAMYFCASSSTDRGGTEAFFGQGTRLTVV.

The V call is TRBV5-6, the J call TRBJ1-5; D is possibly TRBD1 (5 bases). The V gene lost 0 bases and the J gene lost 4 bases, with 11 bases spanning the gap. Germline-derived CDR1 and CDR2 are SGHDT and YYEEEE. There are 15 residues in the CDR3. The CDR3 sequence: CASSLAGGGNQPQHF. CDR3 DNA: TGTGCCAGCAGCTTGGCCGGGGGAGGGAATCAGCCCCAGCATTTT.

This clone was counted only a few times. The CDR3 spells CASSLDFGQGSYEQYF. DNA of the CDR3: TGTGCCAGCAGCTTAGATTTCGGACAGGGCTCTTACGAGCAGTACTTC. V and J are TRBV11-2 and TRBJ2-7; TRBD1 aligns across 8 bases. The CDR3 is 16 amino acids. V shed 0 bases and J 4 bases; nucleotides not matched to a gene: 8. The germline V gene encodes CDR1 SGHAT and CDR2 FQNNGV.

The chain is built from TRBV21-1 and TRBJ1-1; the table names TRBD1, a call not compared with the DNA. TRBV21-1 counts as a pseudogene. The CDR3 extends over 13 amino acids. This CDR3 reads CAILDRGSIEAFF. DNA of the CDR3: TGTGCCATCCTGGACAGGGGAAGTATTGAAGCTTTCTTT.

This clone was seen just once. This chain connects TRBV29-1 to TRBJ1-1; 9 bases fit TRBD1. This CDR3 is 13 amino acids long. In germline, CDR1 is SQVTM, CDR2 ANQGSEA. Trimming took 8 bases from V and 0 from J; bases not matched to a gene: 4. This CDR3 reads CSSDRGMNTEAFF. CDR3 DNA sequence: TGCAGCTCGGACAGGGGAATGAACACTGAAGCTTTCTTT.

The chain couples TRBV6-5 to TRBJ2-7, with D perhaps TRBD1 (6 bases). The CDR3 has 14 amino acids. The germline gives CDR1 MNHEY, CDR2 SVGAGI. With 6 bases removed from V and 2 bases from J, the gap between germline ends came to 14 bases. CDR3 loop: CASRRTGITYEQYF. CDR3 DNA sequence: TGTGCCAGCAGAAGAACAGGGATAACCTACGAGCAGTACTTC.

This clone showed up just a few times. The gene calls are TRBV6-1 and TRBJ1-1, with D maybe TRBD1 (6 bases). Trimming stripped 4 bases from V and 1 base from J, with 13 bases between. This CDR3 is 15 amino acids long. The germline CDR1 and CDR2 sequences are MNHNS and SASEGT. The CDR3 DNA reads as TGTGCCAGCAGTGGGCAGGGGATACAGAACACTGAAGCTTTCTTT. It translates to CASSGQGIQNTEAFF.

In this sample, this clone turned up a few times. The chain uses TRBV12-5 and TRBJ1-6; D may be TRBD1 (6 bases). There are 16 residues in the CDR3. Germline V gene data show CDR1 as LGHNT and CDR2 as FRNRAP. Trimming left V 4 bases short and J 0 bases short, with 10 bases between. CDR3 loop: CASGSTGSSYNSPLHF. The DNA of the CDR3 is TGTGCTAGTGGTTCAACAGGGAGCTCCTATAATTCACCCCTCCACTTT.

The chain carries TRBV14 and TRBJ2-2; D remains unclear. The CDR3 runs 13 residues. CDR1 and CDR2 from the germline V gene are SGHDN and FVKESK. Trimming removed 0 bases from V and 7 bases from J, with 6 bases in between. DNA for the CDR3: TGTGCCAGCAGCCAAGAATTCGGCGGGGAGCTGTTTTTT. It translates to CASSQEFGGELFF.

The chain combines TRBV29-1 with TRBJ2-2, with 8 bases matching TRBD1. The CDR3 is 15 amino acids. V was pared by 5 bases and J by 1 base, with 6 bases of the junction left unmatched. Germline loops: CDR1 SQVTM, CDR2 ANQGSEA. This CDR3 reads CSVLTGGLNTGELFF. The CDR3 bases are TGCAGCGTTCTTACAGGGGGTTTGAACACCGGGGAGCTGTTTTTT.

The CDR3 sequence is CASSLAGGLLSGNTIYF. The CDR3 DNA is TGCGCCAGCAGCTTGGCGGGGGGACTTCTCTCTGGAAACACCATATATTTT. The rearrangement joins TRBV5-1 to TRBJ1-3; weak D call: TRBD1 (5 bases). Germline-derived CDR1 and CDR2 are SGHRS and YFSETQ. This CDR3 spans 17 amino acids. V lost 0 bases and J lost 0, with 13 bases in between.

The chain links TRBV6-6 to TRBJ1-2; D is uncertain. The length of the CDR3 is 14 residues. V shed 5 bases and J shed 7 bases, with 17 bases lying between them. Germline V gives CDR1 MNHNY, CDR2 SVGAGI (reference sequence). CDR3 coding DNA: TGTGCCAGCAGTCCGAATCGGGAGGGTTCTGGCTACACCTTC. Protein product: CASSPNREGSGYTF.

The chain carries TRBV7-9 and TRBJ2-1, with D possibly being TRBD2 (6 bases). CDR3 size: 15 residues. V shed 7 bases and J shed 10 bases, with 23 bases lying between them. The germline gives CDR1 SEHNR, CDR2 FQNEAQ (reference sequence). CDR3 sequence (DNA): TGTGCCAGCACCCCCATAGAGGACTACCGTCGCGAGCAGTTCTTC. Protein product: CASTPIEDYRREQFF. The full variable domain, rest sourced from reference TRBV7-9 and TRBJ2-1, is DTGVSQNPRHKITKRGQNVTFRCDPISEHNRLYWYRQTLGQGPEFLTYFQNEAQLEKSRLLSDRFSAERPKGSFSTLEIQRTEQGDSAMYLCASTPIEDYRREQFFGPGTRLTVL.